This T cell receptor beta chain was recovered during a study of blood T cell repertoires in COVID-19. On the study more broadly: The United States, Italy and Spain supplied acute and convalescent COVID-19 samples. T cells, B-cell-depleted T cells, or PBMCs provided the cDNA or gDNA that served as material.

In the study's own analysis: Amplified reference gene primers provided the basis for estimating nucleated cell counts. TCRdb keeps only in-frame clones here, not all; method: immunoSEQ multiplex PCR. The V and J calls and clone size were taken over from that table, and D and trimming were inferred from the DNA. The data hold 150,000 to 200,000 clones, with roughly 86% observed a single time. Germline values: CDR1 SNHLY, CDR2 FYNNEI. Trimming took 7 bases from V and 13 from J, leaving 26 bases between them. The length of the CDR3 is 16 residues. This sequence was found in a man between 18 and 35 years old with acute or convalescent COVID-19. The genes are TRBV2 and TRBJ1-6, with D maybe TRBD1 (5 bases). The material sequenced was peripheral blood. CDR3 amino acids: CASTDRGRKRNSPLHF. The CDR3 DNA reads as TGTGCCAGCACTGATAGGGGTCGGAAAAGAAATAGCCCCCTCCACTTT.